This TCR beta chain stems from a study of spatial heterogeneity in lung cancer. Study background: Fewer alpha-chain than beta-chain sequences were consistently detected.

A distinct unique molecular identifier was carried by each TCR cDNA molecule. A single record per CDR3 protein comes from TCRdb applying MiXCR to the 5' RACE reads. The data contain approximately 52,000 distinct CDR3 sequences, roughly 7% of them singletons. Germline CDR1 and CDR2: SEHNR and FQNEAQ (reference sequence). V shed 2 bases and J shed 3 bases, with 10 bases lying between them. The CDR3 sequence is 14 residues long. The time point is: sample taken at primary tumor resection. Sequencing covered unsorted whole RNA taken from tumor, nontumor lung or frozen PBMC. The chain couples TRBV7-9 to TRBJ2-5; D may match TRBD1 or TRBD2 (5 bases each). This sample comprised PBMCs, obtained at surgery. The clonotype comes from a female donor with early-stage non-small cell lung cancer. The CDR3 region is CASSLMGTKETQYF. DNA for the CDR3: TGTGCCAGCAGCTTAATGGGGACCAAAGAGACCCAGTACTTC.